Each of the 28 T cell receptor beta chains below was sequenced from the same sample in a study of identical twins. One entry per CDR3 protein results from TCRdb running MiXCR on the 5' RACE reads. Among about 790,000 distinct CDR3 sequences listed, about 20% were seen once. Another study also made use of these data, one on T cells expressing NK-cell markers.

The sample taken for sequencing was PBMCs. The receptors derive from a woman in her late teens or twenties in good health.

This clonotype occurred a few times. The CDR3 sequence is CASSGGRAADTQYF. The CDR3 coding sequence is TGCGCCAGCAGCGGCGGGAGGGCCGCAGATACGCAGTATTTT. The rearrangement joins TRBV5-1 to TRBJ2-3; 9 positions agree with TRBD2. Unmatched junction bases numbered 4, after V lost 4 bases and J lost 4 bases. The CDR3 is 14 residues long. Germline V gene lookup returns CDR1 SGHRS and CDR2 YFSETQ.

This clonotype came up a few times. The chain couples TRBV20-1 to TRBJ1-5; no clear D. V lost 1 base to trimming and J lost 4 bases, with 11 bases between them. The CDR3 totals 14 residues. Germline V lookup: CDR1 DFQATT, CDR2 SNEGSKA (reference sequence). CDR3 bases: TGCAGTGCTAGAGTGAACAGCGAGAATCAGCCCCAGCATTTT. Translated, it gives CSARVNSENQPQHF.

This clonotype was observed a handful of times. This chain connects TRBV9 to TRBJ2-1, with unresolved D. Trimming removed 0 bases from V and 0 bases from J, with 10 bases in between. Germline V gene data show CDR1 as SGDLS and CDR2 as YYNGEE. The CDR3 has 16 residues. The DNA for the CDR3 is TGTGCCAGCAGCGTAGGGCAGATTAGCTCCTACAATGAGCAGTTCTTC. This sequence encodes CASSVGQISSYNEQFF.

This clonotype was seen more than once but under ten times. The J gene is TRBJ2-7, the V gene TRBV6-1, with 9 bases fitting TRBD2. CDR1 MNHNS and CDR2 SASEGT come from the germline V gene. V dropped 2 bases and J dropped 4; count of bases not matched to a gene: 6. The CDR3 runs 15 residues. In DNA, the CDR3 is TGTGCCAGCAGTGAATGGATAGCGGGGGTGTACGAGCAGTACTTC. Translated: CASSEWIAGVYEQYF.

This clonotype was counted a few times. V usage is TRBV20-1 and J usage is TRBJ2-7; possibly TRBD1 or TRBD2 for D (5 bases each). CDR3 size: 15 residues. Trimming removed 5 bases at V and 4 bases at J, with 21 bases between. CDR1 is DFQATT, CDR2 SNEGSKA, per germline (reference sequence). In DNA, the CDR3 is TGCAGTGCTCACCTCCGGGACCGAAACAATTACGAGCAGTACTTC. Amino acids: CSAHLRDRNNYEQYF.

This clonotype was detected a few times. The genes are TRBV27 and TRBJ2-3; D is undetermined. The length of the CDR3 is 13 residues. CDR1 is MNHEY and CDR2 is SMNVEV in the germline V gene (reference sequence). Trimming left V 5 bases short and J 3 bases short, with 9 bases between. As DNA, the CDR3 is TGTGCCAGCAGTCGGTTGACGACAGATACGCAGTATTTT. It specifies CASSRLTTDTQYF.

The gene calls are TRBV24-1 and TRBJ2-5; D perhaps matches TRBD1 (6 bases). Deletions cut 4 bases from V and 4 bases from J, with 12 bases between. Germline V gene data show CDR1 as KGHDR and CDR2 as SFDVKD. The CDR3 contains 14 residues. CDR3 loop: CATSDNRAIETQYF. The CDR3 coding sequence is TGTGCCACCAGTGACAACAGGGCTATAGAGACCCAGTACTTC.

V is TRBV7-9 and J is TRBJ2-7, with 10 bases aligning to TRBD2. CDR1 is SEHNR, CDR2 FQNEAQ, per germline (reference sequence). The V and J ends lost 5 bases and 6 bases, in that order; junction bases with no gene match: 13. This CDR3 contains 16 residues. CDR3 coding DNA: TGTGCCAGCAGCCCACATGGGTCTAGCGGGAGTACCGAGCAGTACTTC. Amino acids: CASSPHGSSGSTEQYF.

The J gene is TRBJ2-7, the V gene TRBV5-1; tentatively, D is TRBD1 (6 bases). The V and J ends lost 4 bases and 3 bases respectively, with 14 bases between them. Looked up from germline, CDR1 is SGHRS and CDR2 is YFSETQ. The CDR3 contains 14 residues. This CDR3 is CASSLTDRNYEQYF. The DNA of the CDR3 is TGCGCCAGCAGCCTAACGGACAGAAACTACGAGCAGTACTTC. The entire variable domain, with the rest obtained from reference TRBV5-1 and TRBJ2-7, is as follows: KAGVTQTPRYLIKTRGQQVTLSCSPISGHRSVSWYQQTPGQGLQFLFEYFSETQRNKGNFPGRFSGRQFSNSRSEMNVSTLELGDSALYLCASSLTDRNYEQYFGPGTRLTVT.

DNA for the CDR3: TGTGCCAGCAGCTCCCAGCCACCCCCCGAGACACCCCTCCACTTT. Residues: CASSSQPPPETPLHF. This sequence joins TRBV7-2 and TRBJ1-6; unclear D gene. The CDR3 consists of 15 residues. Germline CDR1 and CDR2: SGHTA and FQGNSA. With 4 bases removed from V and 11 bases from J, the gap between germline ends came to 18 bases.

The V gene is TRBV7-3, the J gene TRBJ2-3; the match to TRBD2 covers 7 bases. Germline V gene sequence: CDR1 SGHTA, CDR2 FQGTGA. This CDR3 comprises 14 residues. V gave up 3 bases and J gave up 6 bases; unmatched junction bases: 6. The CDR3 protein is CASSFGAGVDTQYF. The CDR3 DNA sequence: TGTGCCAGCAGCTTTGGGGCGGGGGTGGATACGCAGTATTTT.

The table lists this clonotype with many counts. This sequence joins TRBV7-2 and TRBJ2-5, with D possibly being TRBD2 (5 bases). Germline CDR1 SGHTA, CDR2 FQGNSA. V dropped 5 bases and J dropped 5 bases, with 9 bases sitting between them. The CDR3 loop spans 12 amino acids. CDR3 residues: CASSSQRETQYF. CDR3 nucleotide sequence: TGTGCCAGCAGCAGCCAGCGGGAGACCCAGTACTTC.

There are a few counts of this clonotype. The chain is built from TRBV12-3 or TRBV12-4 and TRBJ2-5, with 11 bases that match TRBD1. Losses at the gene ends were 3 bases for V and 5 bases for J; bases not matched to a gene: 11. This CDR3 comprises 17 residues. The CDR3 DNA reads TGTGCCAGCAGTTTTCTTTTCACGGACAGGGGGCGGGAGACCCAGTACTTC. Amino acids: CASSFLFTDRGRETQYF.

This clonotype was seen a few times. The CDR3 DNA reads as TGCGCCAGCAGCCAAGGCCTAGCGGGGGATCAAGAGACCCAGTACTTC. This translates into CASSQGLAGDQETQYF. The chain couples TRBV4-3 to TRBJ2-5; 10 bases align to TRBD2. The V segment lost 1 base and the J segment 2 bases; nucleotides outside the gene matches: 4. This CDR3 is 16 amino acids long. Germline CDR1 and CDR2: LGHNA and YSLEER.

This chain links TRBV20-1 with TRBJ2-1; the D is unclear. The germline V gene has CDR1 DFQATT and CDR2 SNEGSKA (reference sequence). V was shortened by 4 bases and J by 4 bases, with 8 bases between the two germline ends. The CDR3 contains 12 residues. CDR3 region: CSAIDAYNEQFF. DNA of the CDR3: TGCAGTGCTATTGATGCTTACAATGAGCAGTTCTTC.

This clonotype was seen more than once but under ten times. This sequence joins TRBV5-1 and TRBJ2-7; 9 nucleotides align to TRBD1. Germline loops: CDR1 SGHRS, CDR2 YFSETQ. The CDR3 totals 15 residues. The J segment lost 3 bases and the V segment lost 4 bases, leaving 8 bases of the junction unmatched. This CDR3 reads CASSPDRGALYEQYF. The CDR3 nucleotides read TGCGCCAGCAGCCCCGACAGGGGGGCCCTCTACGAGCAGTACTTC.

On this clonotype itself: At one end the junction does not follow the germline gene, possibly because of a read error. The chain is built from TRBV7-9 and TRBJ1-5; 9 bases agree with TRBD1. The CDR3 length is 16 residues. CDR1 and CDR2 from the germline V gene are SEHNR and FQNEAQ (reference sequence). CDR3 region: CASSLGTGAVYQPQHF. The CDR3 DNA sequence: TGTGCCAGCAGCTTAGGGACAGGGGCGGTTTATCAGCCCCAGCACTTT. Filled out from reference TRBV7-9 and TRBJ1-5, the complete variable domain reads DTGVSQNPRHKITKRGQNVTFRCDPISEHNRLYWYRQTLGQGPEFLTYFQNEAQLEKSRLLSDRFSAERPKGSFSTLEIQRTEQGDSAMYLCASSLGTGAVYQPQHFGDGTRLSIL.

The chain employs TRBV6-5 and TRBJ2-7; TRBD1 or TRBD2 may be the D gene (5 bases each). The germline V and J ends were trimmed by 2 bases and 3 bases, with 11 bases remaining between them. Germline CDR1 and CDR2: MNHEY and SVGAGI. The CDR3 totals 14 residues. The CDR3 reads CASSYVRDGYEQYF. The CDR3 DNA sequence: TGTGCCAGCAGTTACGTAAGGGACGGCTACGAGCAGTACTTC.

This clonotype was counted many times. V usage is TRBV12-3 or TRBV12-4 and J usage is TRBJ1-6; D gene uncertain. Trimming removed 0 bases at V and 5 bases at J, with 2 bases between. This CDR3 comprises 13 residues. The chain's CDR3 is CASSLANNSPLHF. CDR3 nucleotide sequence: TGTGCCAGCAGTTTAGCGAATAATTCACCCCTCCACTTT.

This clonotype showed up many times. The V and J genes are TRBV12-3 or TRBV12-4 and TRBJ1-2; 8 bases are a match to TRBD1. The CDR3 runs to 14 residues. The V segment lost 6 bases and the J segment 2 bases; nucleotides outside the gene matches: 5. CDR3 residues: CASSLRTGNYGYTF. CDR3 nucleotides: TGTGCCAGCAGCTTACGGACAGGGAACTATGGCTACACCTTC.

There are a few counts of this clonotype. The genes are TRBV20-1 and TRBJ2-3, with 9 nucleotides matching TRBD2. Per germline, CDR1 DFQATT and CDR2 SNEGSKA (reference sequence). Trimming removed 4 bases from V and 10 bases from J; junction bases left unmatched: 9. The CDR3 is 13 amino acids. The CDR3 here is CSAKTGGGAAQYF. The CDR3 DNA sequence: TGCAGTGCTAAGACTGGCGGGGGGGCGGCGCAGTATTTT.

This clonotype appeared a few times. The rearrangement links TRBV7-9 to TRBJ2-1; 7 bases line up with TRBD2. Per the germline V gene, CDR1 is SEHNR and CDR2 is FQNEAQ (reference sequence). J gave up 4 bases and V 3 bases, and 6 bases lay outside the gene matches. This CDR3 has 15 amino acids. The CDR3 is CASSFLASGYNEQFF. The CDR3 region has the DNA TGTGCCAGCAGCTTTCTGGCTAGCGGTTACAATGAGCAGTTCTTC.

This clonotype was counted between two and nine times. For the CDR3, the DNA is TGCAGCGTCCCGGGCGGGCGGTATGGCTACACCTTC. Protein sequence: CSVPGGRYGYTF. V is TRBV29-1 and J is TRBJ1-2, with D unclear. CDR3 size: 12 residues. Trimming stripped 6 bases from V and 5 bases from J, with 13 bases between. The germline V gene has CDR1 SQVTM and CDR2 ANQGSEA.

V and J are TRBV7-9 and TRBJ2-3; TRBD2 might be the D (6 bases). V dropped 5 bases and J dropped 7 bases, with 25 bases sitting between them. The CDR3 length is 17 residues. CDR1 is SEHNR, CDR2 FQNEAQ, per germline (reference sequence). CDR3 region: CASSENLARGGQHTQYF. CDR3 coding DNA: TGTGCCAGCAGCGAAAACCTAGCGCGGGGAGGTCAACATACGCAGTATTTT.

This chain joins TRBV7-9 and TRBJ2-5, with unresolved D. Trimming stripped 3 bases from V and 5 bases from J, with 10 bases between. CDR1 is SEHNR, CDR2 FQNEAQ, per germline (reference sequence). The CDR3 is made up of 13 amino acids. This chain's CDR3 is CASSLPLGETQYF. CDR3 DNA sequence: TGTGCCAGCAGCTTGCCACTGGGGGAGACCCAGTACTTC. Full variable domain (outside the CDR3, taken from reference TRBV7-9 and TRBJ2-5): DTGVSQNPRHKITKRGQNVTFRCDPISEHNRLYWYRQTLGQGPEFLTYFQNEAQLEKSRLLSDRFSAERPKGSFSTLEIQRTEQGDSAMYLCASSLPLGETQYFGPGTRLLVL.

This clonotype was observed a handful of times. V usage is TRBV18 and J usage is TRBJ2-1, with TRBD1 identical over 9 bases. V lost 3 bases, J lost 8 bases, and 8 bases stayed unmatched. CDR1 is KGHSH and CDR2 is LQKENI in the germline V gene. CDR3 length equals 15 residues. CDR3 region: CASSPWGQGRDEQFF. Here the CDR3 DNA reads TGTGCCAGCTCACCTTGGGGACAGGGAAGGGATGAGCAGTTCTTC.

This clonotype was seen a handful of times. The chain carries TRBV20-1 and TRBJ1-1; D unresolved. This CDR3 spans 12 amino acids. CDR1 DFQATT and CDR2 SNEGSKA come from the germline V gene (reference sequence). Deletions cut 1 base from V and 6 bases from J, with 9 bases between. Here the CDR3 DNA reads TGCAGTGCTAGAGCCGGGATTCCTGAAGCTTTCTTT. The encoded protein is CSARAGIPEAFF.

The chain joins TRBV20-1 to TRBJ2-3; perhaps TRBD1 as D (6 bases). The CDR3 runs to 14 residues. The germline gives CDR1 DFQATT, CDR2 SNEGSKA (reference sequence). Trimming stripped 3 bases from V and 3 bases from J, with 13 bases between. The CDR3 loop reads CSARLQGRTDTQYF. For the CDR3, the DNA is TGCAGTGCTAGGTTACAGGGAAGAACAGATACGCAGTATTTT.